This is a list of T cell receptor beta chains from one sample in a study of STAT5B mutations in CD4+ large granular lymphocyte leukemia. This table comes from immunoSEQ multiplex PCR, and its TCRdb copy is limited to in-frame clones, with some not included. The sample records tens of thousands of clones, 69% being singletons. The sample comprised CD4+ T cells from blood buffy coats. The origin of the receptors is a human donor in good health. CDR3s include the opening cysteine and the closing phenylalanine or tryptophan. A D gene is named only where the DNA matches it firmly. Clone size is given for some rows only: seen once, a few or many times, or a class if the clone is expanded.

clone_size j_call v_call cdr3_length d_call cdr3_aa cdr3_nt
. TRBJ1-3 TRBV7-2 15 . CASSLGVRSGNTIYF TGTGCCAGCAGCTTAGGGGTCCGCTCTGGAAACACCATATATTTT
. TRBJ1-4 TRBV19 15 . CASSIWDGVNEKLFF TGTGCCAGTAGTATATGGGACGGAGTTAATGAAAAACTGTTTTTT
few TRBJ1-2 TRBV28 12 . CASRVSAYGYTF TGTGCCAGCAGGGTCTCTGCCTATGGCTACACCTTC
. TRBJ2-3 TRBV28 17 . CASRSRRDPSFTDTQYF TGTGCCAGCAGATCTCGCCGGGACCCCTCGTTCACAGATACGCAGTATTTT
. TRBJ2-4 TRBV7-2 16 . CASSPGERVVKNIQYF TGTGCCAGCAGCCCAGGCGAGAGGGTGGTCAAAAACATTCAGTACTTC
once TRBJ2-3 TRBV18 18 . CASSPTPPVDLATDTQYF TGTGCCAGCTCACCAACCCCTCCGGTAGATTTAGCCACAGATACGCAGTATTTT
. TRBJ1-3 TRBV6-5 14 . CASSLGASGNTIYF TGTGCCAGCAGTCTCGGGGCTAGTGGAAACACCATATATTTT
. TRBJ1-6 TRBV15 13 . CATSRDRSDPLHF TGTGCCACCAGCAGGGACAGAAGCGACCCCCTCCACTTT
. TRBJ2-6 TRBV11-2 16 TRBD1 CASSSYRGSGANVLTF TGTGCCAGCAGCTCGTACAGGGGTTCCGGGGCCAACGTCCTGACTTTC
. TRBJ1-5 TRBV5-6 15 TRBD1 CASSGGQGIGQPQHF TGTGCCAGCAGCGGGGGACAGGGAATTGGTCAGCCCCAGCATTTT
. TRBJ1-6 TRBV7-2 15 . CASSFLQGRNSPLHF TGTGCCAGCAGCTTCCTGCAGGGGCGGAATTCACCCCTCCACTTT
. TRBJ1-5 TRBV7-2 14 TRBD1 CASSPGQDNQPQHF TGTGCCAGCAGCCCGGGACAGGACAATCAGCCCCAGCATTTT
once TRBJ2-7 TRBV6-1 14 . CASRLTGTPREQYF TGTGCCAGCAGATTGACCGGGACCCCAAGGGAGCAGTACTTC
. TRBJ1-1 TRBV15 14 . CATSRPPENTEAFF TGTGCCACCAGCAGGCCTCCGGAGAACACTGAAGCTTTCTTT
few TRBJ2-7 TRBV28 13 . CASSYRAGYEQYF TGTGCCAGCAGTTACAGGGCTGGCTACGAGCAGTACTTC
. TRBJ2-5 TRBV30 13 TRBD1 CAWSQQGQETQYF TGTGCCTGGAGTCAACAGGGGCAAGAGACCCAGTACTTC
. TRBJ2-5 TRBV5-4 14 . CASSLVGSQETQYF TGTGCCAGCAGCTTGGTTGGGTCTCAAGAGACCCAGTACTTC
. TRBJ2-2 TRBV7-2 18 TRBD2 CASSFGRLRGGPTGELFF TGTGCCAGCAGCTTCGGTCGCCTGCGGGGGGGGCCAACCGGGGAGCTGTTTTTT
. TRBJ1-1 TRBV6-5 11 . CATGEDAEAFF TGTGCCACCGGGGAGGACGCTGAAGCTTTCTTT
. TRBJ1-4 TRBV7-9 15 . CASSPSLGMNEKLFF TGTGCCAGCAGCCCCTCGCTAGGGATGAATGAAAAACTGTTTTTT
. TRBJ2-3 TRBV5-6 16 . CASRQHRGPFTDTQYF TGTGCCAGCAGACAGCATCGGGGGCCCTTCACAGATACGCAGTATTTT
. TRBJ1-1 TRBV7-3 13 . CASSLWENTEAFF TGTGCCAGCAGCTTATGGGAGAACACTGAAGCTTTCTTT
. TRBJ1-1 TRBV19 13 TRBD1 CASSMTGLTEAFF TGTGCCAGTAGTATGACAGGGCTCACTGAAGCTTTCTTT
. TRBJ1-3 TRBV5-4 16 . CASSDGTSRSGNTIYF TGTGCCAGCAGCGACGGGACAAGCCGCTCTGGAAACACCATATATTTT
. TRBJ1-3 TRBV7-9 15 TRBD1 CASSLRGQAGNTIYF TGTGCCAGCAGCCTTAGGGGACAGGCTGGAAACACCATATATTTT
. TRBJ2-5 TRBV25-1 12 . CASSAVQETQYF TGTGCCAGCAGTGCTGTTCAAGAGACCCAGTACTTC
few TRBJ2-1 TRBV6-6 11 . CASSPLDEQFF TGTGCCAGCAGTCCCCTTGATGAGCAGTTCTTC
. TRBJ2-7 TRBV5-1 14 TRBD1 CASSGRTGDYEQYF TGCGCCAGCAGCGGACGGACAGGGGACTACGAGCAGTACTTC
. TRBJ2-5 TRBV7-8 12 . CASRGLGETQYF TGTGCCAGCAGGGGGCTAGGAGAGACCCAGTACTTC
. TRBJ2-5 TRBV7-2 15 TRBD2 CASSLYAGGGETQYF TGTGCCAGCAGCTTATATGCGGGGGGAGGGGAGACCCAGTACTTC
few TRBJ1-2 TRBV2 13 . CASSEEGIYGYTF TGTGCCAGCAGTGAAGAGGGGATCTATGGCTACACCTTC
. TRBJ2-5 TRBV5-4 16 TRBD1 CASRNTGGASEETQYF TGTGCCAGCAGAAATACAGGGGGCGCATCGGAGGAGACCCAGTACTTC
few TRBJ1-5 TRBV7-2 15 . CASSFYGFSNQPQHF TGTGCCAGCAGCTTCTATGGCTTTAGCAATCAGCCCCAGCATTTT
. TRBJ2-3 TRBV13 16 TRBD2 CASRYTIAGATDTQYF TGTGCCAGCAGGTATACGATAGCGGGGGCCACAGATACGCAGTATTTT
. TRBJ2-2 TRBV12-5 14 TRBD1 CASAQDRPSRGLFF TGTGCTAGTGCTCAGGACAGGCCAAGTCGGGGCCTGTTTTTT
. TRBJ2-5 TRBV9 14 . CASSADLGQETQYF TGTGCCAGCAGCGCTGACCTCGGGCAAGAGACCCAGTACTTC
. TRBJ1-4 TRBV11-2 16 . CASRFALLGGNEKLFF TGTGCCAGCAGATTCGCGTTATTAGGGGGGAATGAAAAACTGTTTTTT
. TRBJ1-5 TRBV18 15 . CASSPPGQHNQPQHF TGTGCCAGCTCACCACCAGGCCAGCATAATCAGCCCCAGCATTTT
. TRBJ2-3 TRBV5-6 16 TRBD2 CASGLQGRGVTDTQYF TGTGCCAGCGGACTGCAGGGGCGGGGGGTAACAGATACGCAGTATTTT
few TRBJ1-1 TRBV30 12 . CAWSPDGTEAFF TGTGCCTGGAGCCCGGATGGCACTGAAGCTTTCTTT
. TRBJ1-1 TRBV19 15 . CASRVQGRLNTEAFF TGTGCCAGTAGGGTCCAGGGGCGTCTGAACACTGAAGCTTTCTTT
few TRBJ1-1 TRBV15 15 . CATSRDLVRGTEAFF TGTGCCACCAGCAGAGATCTGGTGAGGGGAACTGAAGCTTTCTTT
. TRBJ2-3 TRBV4-2 14 . CASSPPGYTDTQYF TGTGCCAGCAGCCCGCCGGGGTACACAGATACGCAGTATTTT
. TRBJ2-7 TRBV6-5 15 . CASSYISSAAKEQYF TGTGCCAGCAGTTACATTTCTAGCGCTGCTAAGGAGCAGTACTTC